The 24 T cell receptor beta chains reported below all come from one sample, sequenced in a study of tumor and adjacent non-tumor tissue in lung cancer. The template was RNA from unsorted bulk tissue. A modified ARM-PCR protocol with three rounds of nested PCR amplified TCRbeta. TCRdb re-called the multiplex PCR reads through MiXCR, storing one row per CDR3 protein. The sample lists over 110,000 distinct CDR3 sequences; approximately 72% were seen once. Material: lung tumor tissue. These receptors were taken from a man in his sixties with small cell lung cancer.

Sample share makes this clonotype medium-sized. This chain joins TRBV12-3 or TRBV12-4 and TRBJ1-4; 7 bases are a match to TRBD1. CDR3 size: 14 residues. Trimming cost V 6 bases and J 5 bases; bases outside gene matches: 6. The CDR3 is CASSPTGRNEKLFF. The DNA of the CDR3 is TGTGCCAGCAGCCCGACAGGGCGGAATGAAAAACTGTTTTTT.

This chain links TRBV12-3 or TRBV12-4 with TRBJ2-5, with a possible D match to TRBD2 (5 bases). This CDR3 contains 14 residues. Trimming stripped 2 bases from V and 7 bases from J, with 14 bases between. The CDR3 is CASSLFRTEGTQYF. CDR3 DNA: TGTGCCAGCAGTTTATTCCGTACCGAGGGGACCCAGTACTTC.

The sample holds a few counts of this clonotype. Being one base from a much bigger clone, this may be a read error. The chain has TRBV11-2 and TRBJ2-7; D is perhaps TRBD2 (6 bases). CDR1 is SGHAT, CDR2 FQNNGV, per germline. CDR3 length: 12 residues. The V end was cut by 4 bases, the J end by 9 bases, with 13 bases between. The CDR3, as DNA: TGTGCCAGCAGCTCAACCCTGGGGGGGCAGTACTTC. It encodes CASSSTLGGQYF.

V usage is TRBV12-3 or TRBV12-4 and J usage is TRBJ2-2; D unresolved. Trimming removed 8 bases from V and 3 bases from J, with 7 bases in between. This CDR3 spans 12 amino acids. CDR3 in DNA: TGTGCCAGCGGGATCTACACCGGGGAGCTGTTTTTT. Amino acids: CASGIYTGELFF.

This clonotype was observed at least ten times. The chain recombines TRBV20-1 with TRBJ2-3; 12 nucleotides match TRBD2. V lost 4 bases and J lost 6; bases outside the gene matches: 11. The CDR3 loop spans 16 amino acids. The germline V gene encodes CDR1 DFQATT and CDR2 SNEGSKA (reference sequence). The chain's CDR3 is CSATKRLAGVLDTQYF. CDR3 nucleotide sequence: TGCAGTGCTACCAAGCGACTAGCGGGAGTTCTTGATACGCAGTATTTT.

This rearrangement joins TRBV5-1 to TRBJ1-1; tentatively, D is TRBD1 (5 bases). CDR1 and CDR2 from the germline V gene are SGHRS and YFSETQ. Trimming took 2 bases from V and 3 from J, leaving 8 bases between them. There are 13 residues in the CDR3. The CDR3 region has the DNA TGCGCCAGCAGCTTCCAGGGACACACTGAAGCTTTCTTT. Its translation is CASSFQGHTEAFF.

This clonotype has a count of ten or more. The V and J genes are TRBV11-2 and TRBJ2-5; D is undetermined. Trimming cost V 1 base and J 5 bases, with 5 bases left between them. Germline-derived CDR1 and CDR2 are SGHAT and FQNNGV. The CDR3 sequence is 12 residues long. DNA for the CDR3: TGTGCCAGCAGCTTAGGGATGGAGACCCAGTACTTC. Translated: CASSLGMETQYF.

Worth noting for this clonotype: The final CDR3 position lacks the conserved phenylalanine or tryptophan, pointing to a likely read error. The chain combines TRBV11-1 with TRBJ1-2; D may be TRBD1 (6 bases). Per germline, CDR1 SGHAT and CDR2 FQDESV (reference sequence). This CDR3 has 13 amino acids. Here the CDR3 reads CANSRDNFYGYTL. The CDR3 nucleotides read TGTGCCAACAGCAGGGACAACTTCTATGGCTACACCCTC.

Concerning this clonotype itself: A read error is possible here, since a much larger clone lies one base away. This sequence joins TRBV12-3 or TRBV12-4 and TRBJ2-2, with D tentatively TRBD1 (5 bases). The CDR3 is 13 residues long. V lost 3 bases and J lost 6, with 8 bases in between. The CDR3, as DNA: TGTGCCAGCAGTTTCAGGGTGTCCGGGGAGCTGTTTTTT. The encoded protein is CASSFRVSGELFF.

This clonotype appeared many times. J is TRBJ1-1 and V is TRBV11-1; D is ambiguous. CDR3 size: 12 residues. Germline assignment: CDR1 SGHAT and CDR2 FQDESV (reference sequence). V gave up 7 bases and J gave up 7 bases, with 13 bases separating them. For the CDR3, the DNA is TGTGCCAGCACCGCGGACTCTAGTGAAGCTTTCTTT. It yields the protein CASTADSSEAFF.

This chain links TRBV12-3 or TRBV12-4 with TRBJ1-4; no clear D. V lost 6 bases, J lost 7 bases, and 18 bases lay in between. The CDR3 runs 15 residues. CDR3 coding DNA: TGTGCCAGCAGCGAGATACAGCCTGATGGTGAAAAACTGTTTTTT. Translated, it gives CASSEIQPDGEKLFF.

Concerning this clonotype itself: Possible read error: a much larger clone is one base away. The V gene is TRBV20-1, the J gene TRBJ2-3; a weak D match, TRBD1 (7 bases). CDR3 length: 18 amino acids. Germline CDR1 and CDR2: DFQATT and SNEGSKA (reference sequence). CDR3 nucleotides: TGCACTCCCCATGGGGGGCTCGAGTTAGGGGGCAAGCCAGATACGCAGTATTTT. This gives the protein CTPHGGLELGGKPDTQYF.

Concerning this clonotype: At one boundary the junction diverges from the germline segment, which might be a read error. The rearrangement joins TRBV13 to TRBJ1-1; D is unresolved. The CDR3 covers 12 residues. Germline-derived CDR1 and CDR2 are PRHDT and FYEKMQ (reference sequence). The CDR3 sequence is CASRAGNTEAIF. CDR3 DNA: TGTGCCAGCCGCGCGGGGAACACTGAAGCTATCTTT.

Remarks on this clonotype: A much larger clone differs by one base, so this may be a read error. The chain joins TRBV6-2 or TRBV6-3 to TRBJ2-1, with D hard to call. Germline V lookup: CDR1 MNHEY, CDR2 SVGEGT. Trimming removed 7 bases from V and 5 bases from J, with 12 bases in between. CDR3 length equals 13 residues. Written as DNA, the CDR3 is TGTGCCAGCACTCTTAGCTGGAACAATGAGCAGTTCTTC. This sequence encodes CASTLSWNNEQFF.

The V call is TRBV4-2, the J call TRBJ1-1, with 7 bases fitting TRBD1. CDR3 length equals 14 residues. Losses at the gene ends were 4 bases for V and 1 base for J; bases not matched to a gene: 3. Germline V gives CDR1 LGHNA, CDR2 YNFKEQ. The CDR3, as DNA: TGTGCCAGCAGCCCCCGACAGGGGAACACTGAAGCTTTCTTT. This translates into CASSPRQGNTEAFF.

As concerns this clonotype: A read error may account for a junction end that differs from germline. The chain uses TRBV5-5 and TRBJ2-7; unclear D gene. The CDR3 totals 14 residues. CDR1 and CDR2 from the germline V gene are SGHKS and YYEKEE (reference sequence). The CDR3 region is CANSLRAKYYEQYF. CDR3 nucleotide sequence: TGTGCTAACAGCTTACGCGCGAAATACTACGAGCAGTACTTT.

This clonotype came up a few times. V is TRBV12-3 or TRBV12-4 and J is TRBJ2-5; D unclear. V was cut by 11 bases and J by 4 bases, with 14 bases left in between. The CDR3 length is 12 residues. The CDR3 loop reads CASGKRRETQYF. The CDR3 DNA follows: TGTGCCTCTGGGAAGAGGCGAGAGACCCAGTACTTC.

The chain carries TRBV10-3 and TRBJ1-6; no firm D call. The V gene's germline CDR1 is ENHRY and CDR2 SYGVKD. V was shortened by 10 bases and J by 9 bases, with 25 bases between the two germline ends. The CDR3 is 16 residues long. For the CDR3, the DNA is TGTGCCACTATTAACTCTTTCGCGAGTGCAGGTTCACCCCTCCACTTT. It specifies CATINSFASAGSPLHF.

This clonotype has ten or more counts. Written as DNA, the CDR3 is TGCAGTGCTGACAGAAGCACTGAAGCTTTCTTT. As protein: CSADRSTEAFF. J is TRBJ1-1 and V is TRBV20-1, with D possibly matching TRBD1 (5 bases). Trimming took off 5 bases at V and 4 bases at J, with 8 bases between the two ends. This CDR3 is built from 11 residues. Germline values: CDR1 DFQATT, CDR2 SNEGSKA (reference sequence).

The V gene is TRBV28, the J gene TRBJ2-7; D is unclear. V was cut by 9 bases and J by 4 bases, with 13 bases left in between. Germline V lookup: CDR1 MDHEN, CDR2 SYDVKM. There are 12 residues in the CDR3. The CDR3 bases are TGTGCCAGTCGGATAGGGCTTTACGAGCAGTACTTC. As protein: CASRIGLYEQYF.

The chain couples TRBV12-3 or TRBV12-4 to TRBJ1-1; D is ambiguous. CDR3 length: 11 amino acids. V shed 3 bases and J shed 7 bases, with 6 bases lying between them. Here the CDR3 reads CASSFGREAFF. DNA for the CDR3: TGTGCCAGCAGTTTCGGGCGTGAAGCTTTCTTT.

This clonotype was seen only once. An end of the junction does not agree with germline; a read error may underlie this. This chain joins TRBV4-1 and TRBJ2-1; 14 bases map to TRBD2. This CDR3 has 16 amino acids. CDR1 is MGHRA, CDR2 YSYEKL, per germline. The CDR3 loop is CASSQTGTSGSCELFF. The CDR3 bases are TGCGCCAGCAGCCAGACCGGGACTAGCGGGAGTTGTGAGCTGTTCTTC.

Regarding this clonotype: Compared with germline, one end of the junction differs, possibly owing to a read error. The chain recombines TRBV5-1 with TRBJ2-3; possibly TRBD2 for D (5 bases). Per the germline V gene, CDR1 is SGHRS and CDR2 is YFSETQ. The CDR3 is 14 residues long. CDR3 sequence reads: CASSLLGSTDTHYF. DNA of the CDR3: TGCGCCAGCAGCTTGCTAGGGAGCACTGATACGCACTATTTT.

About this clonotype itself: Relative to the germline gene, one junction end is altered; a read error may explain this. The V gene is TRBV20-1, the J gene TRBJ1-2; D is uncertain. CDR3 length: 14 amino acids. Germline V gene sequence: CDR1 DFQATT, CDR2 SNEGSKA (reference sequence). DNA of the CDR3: TGCAGTGCTAGTCCGGGGTGGGAACTCTATGGCCACACCTTC. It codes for CSASPGWELYGHTF.